This T cell receptor (beta chain) was recovered during a study of metastatic and nonmetastatic thyroid tumors. Study-level findings and limits: Reported TCR beta diversity, measured in blood and tumor, was significantly higher for malignant thyroid tumors than for benign nodules.

Thyroid surgery was preceded by no treatment in any patient. MiXCR was used by TCRdb to re-call the PCR reads. Found here are tens of thousands of clones, about 20% of them singletons; the top ten hold 8%. Germline trimming cut 4 bases from V and 5 bases from J; bases unmatched to any gene: 3. There are 13 residues in the CDR3. CDR1 SNHLY and CDR2 FYNNEI come from the germline V gene. This clone was picked up many times. The antigen is not known. The J gene is TRBJ2-5, the V gene TRBV2; TRBD1 matches 8 bases. The sequence came from a female donor with papillary thyroid cancer or a benign thyroid nodule (not recorded which). Some clones in this sample may be carry-over from other donors' samples. What was sequenced was blood. CDR3 nucleotides: TGTGCCAGCAGTGTGGACAGGGCGGAGACCCAGTACTTC. Protein product: CASSVDRAETQYF.